The 18 T cell receptor beta chains in this list originate from one sample, sequenced in a study of T cell repertoires in cytomegalovirus infection (dated by TCRdb to about 2019). The instrument was an Illumina HiSeq 1500. TCRdb reran the public reads through fastp at Q25 and MiXCR, keeping productive beta chains. CDR3 protein duplicates are merged, each entry listing the most common genes and DNA. For this sample the table gives a few hundred thousand distinct CDR3 sequences, of which 15% to 20% were detected only once. The top ten hold around 11% of the sample. Material: PBMCs. Receptors originate from a human donor in good health (CMV status not recorded). Some clones in this sample may be carry-over from other donors' samples.

The chain couples TRBV20-1 to TRBJ2-3; a weak D match, TRBD1 (6 bases). Trimming took 5 bases from V and 0 from J, leaving 12 bases between them. The length of the CDR3 is 14 residues. Germline CDR1 is DFQATT and CDR2 is SNEGSKA (reference sequence). The CDR3 bases are TGCAGTGCTCCCGACGACAGGAGCACAGATACGCAGTATTTT. It codes for CSAPDDRSTDTQYF.

Here the CDR3 DNA reads TGCAGTGCTAGCGGTCTGGGAGAAATCTACGAGCAGTACTTC. Amino acid sequence: CSASGLGEIYEQYF. The genes are TRBV20-1 and TRBJ2-7, with D possibly being TRBD2 (5 bases). This CDR3 is built from 14 residues. The germline CDR1 and CDR2 sequences are DFQATT and SNEGSKA (reference sequence). The V end lost 3 bases, the J end lost 3 bases, and 15 bases lay between the germline ends.

V gene TRBV28 combines with J gene TRBJ2-1; 11 nucleotides match TRBD2. The CDR3 sequence is 15 residues long. J lost 7 bases, V lost 5 bases, and 7 bases had no gene match. Germline V gene lookup returns CDR1 MDHEN and CDR2 SYDVKM. The CDR3 region has the DNA TGTGCCAGCAGTCCCGGGACTAGCGGATTAAATGAGCAGTTCTTC. This translates into CASSPGTSGLNEQFF.

This clonotype was picked up a small number of times. The chain employs TRBV5-5 and TRBJ2-5; tentatively, D is TRBD1 (5 bases). This CDR3 comprises 15 residues. Germline lookup yields CDR1 SGHKS and CDR2 YYEKEE (reference sequence). The germline V and J ends were trimmed by 0 bases and 6 bases, with 15 bases remaining between them. The chain's CDR3 is CASSLAAYGAKTQYF. DNA for the CDR3: TGTGCCAGCAGCTTGGCCGCTTATGGGGCTAAGACCCAGTACTTC.

This clonotype was detected only a few times. The CDR3 sequence: CASSFFSGTSNQPQHF. CDR3 nucleotides: TGTGCCAGCAGCTTTTTCTCGGGGACTAGCAATCAGCCCCAGCATTTT. The chain employs TRBV7-2 and TRBJ1-5; perhaps TRBD1 as D (5 bases). V shed 3 bases and J shed 0 bases, with 12 bases lying between them. CDR1 is SGHTA and CDR2 is FQGNSA in the germline V gene. The CDR3 length is 16 residues.

This clonotype came up many times. This chain links TRBV7-2 with TRBJ1-1; D possibly corresponds to TRBD1 (6 bases). Germline CDR1 SGHTA, CDR2 FQGNSA. CDR3 length: 14 residues. Trimming took off 5 bases at V and 1 base at J, with 11 bases between the two ends. CDR3 sequence: CASSPSRGNTEAFF. In DNA, the CDR3 is TGTGCCAGCAGCCCGAGCAGGGGGAACACTGAAGCTTTCTTT.

This clonotype occurred a few times. The CDR3 nucleotides are TGTGCCAGCAGCTTAGCCGCCGCAACAGGGGTTGGCACTGAAGCTTTCTTT. It yields the protein CASSLAAATGVGTEAFF. The chain links TRBV7-9 to TRBJ1-1, with 7 positions matching TRBD1. V shed 0 bases, J shed 4 bases, and the junction held 11 bases outside the gene matches. The CDR3 extends over 17 amino acids. Per germline, CDR1 SEHNR and CDR2 FQNEAQ (reference sequence).

This clonotype has a handful of counts. The chain carries TRBV2 and TRBJ1-4, with 7 positions matching TRBD1. The CDR3 extends over 14 amino acids. V lost 6 bases to trimming and J lost 8 bases; unmatched junction nucleotides: 9. Per the germline V gene, CDR1 is SNHLY and CDR2 is FYNNEI. The CDR3, as DNA: TGTGCCAGCAGAGACCGGACAGGCGCAGAAAAACTGTTTTTT. Its translation is CASRDRTGAEKLFF.

The chain combines TRBV12-3 or TRBV12-4 with TRBJ2-7; possible D gene TRBD2, 6 bases. The CDR3 loop spans 14 amino acids. V lost 4 bases and J 7 bases, leaving 17 bases between the germline ends. The CDR3 sequence: CASSYLIGAGEQYF. CDR3 DNA: TGTGCCAGCAGTTACCTGATAGGGGCGGGGGAGCAGTACTTC.

The sample holds a few counts of this clonotype. J is TRBJ1-5 and V is TRBV20-1; 8 bases match TRBD1. Germline CDR1 reads DFQATT; CDR2 reads SNEGSKA (reference sequence). This CDR3 spans 15 amino acids. The junction had 8 bases not matched to a gene; V was cut back by 6 bases and J by 1 base. DNA of the CDR3: TGCAGTGCCAAACTGGACAGGGACAGCAATCAGCCCCAGCATTTT. Protein sequence: CSAKLDRDSNQPQHF.

The chain has TRBV4-1 and TRBJ2-1, with 9 bases fitting TRBD2. Trimming took 3 bases from V and 9 from J; bases not matched to a gene: 6. CDR3 size: 14 residues. From germline, CDR1 is MGHRA and CDR2 YSYEKL. This CDR3 is CASSHAGGPGEQFF. DNA of the CDR3: TGCGCCAGCAGCCATGCGGGGGGGCCGGGTGAGCAGTTCTTC.

This clonotype showed up just a few times. This sequence joins TRBV4-2 and TRBJ2-1; 7 bases fit TRBD2. CDR1 and CDR2 (germline): LGHNA, YNFKEQ. The trim removed 1 base at V and 5 bases at J, leaving 11 bases unmatched. The CDR3 length is 17 residues. CDR3 sequence (DNA): TGTGCCAGCAGCCAAGTAGCTTTGGCGGGGGACCACAATGAGCAGTTCTTC. Protein: CASSQVALAGDHNEQFF.

The gene calls are TRBV18 and TRBJ1-1; D is perhaps TRBD1 (6 bases). Trimming pared 2 bases from V and 1 base from J, leaving 14 bases between. Germline V CDR1 and CDR2: KGHSH, LQKENI. This CDR3 spans 16 amino acids. The CDR3 sequence is CASSPTITRGNTEAFF. For the CDR3, the DNA is TGTGCCAGCTCACCAACAATAACCAGGGGGAACACTGAAGCTTTCTTT.

This clonotype came up many times. The V and J genes are TRBV7-2 and TRBJ2-5, with a possible D match to TRBD1 (6 bases). Per germline, CDR1 SGHTA and CDR2 FQGNSA. This CDR3 contains 16 residues. V dropped 3 bases and J dropped 1 base, with 15 bases sitting between them. DNA for the CDR3: TGTGCCAGCAGCTTTTATTGGACAGAGAGCCAAGAGACCCAGTACTTC. It is translated as CASSFYWTESQETQYF.

This chain connects TRBV6-5 to TRBJ1-2; 10 bases match TRBD1. The CDR3 has 16 amino acids. The germline gives CDR1 MNHEY, CDR2 SVGAGI. The V gene end was trimmed by 2 bases and the J gene end by 4 bases; junction bases not matched to a gene: 7. This CDR3 is CASSYAGQGGAYGYTF. As DNA, the CDR3 is TGTGCCAGCAGTTACGCCGGACAGGGGGGTGCCTATGGCTACACCTTC.

The chain carries TRBV20-1 and TRBJ1-2; perhaps TRBD1 as D (5 bases). The CDR3 runs to 14 residues. Per germline, CDR1 DFQATT and CDR2 SNEGSKA (reference sequence). The V end lost 6 bases, the J end lost 7 bases, and 21 bases lay between the germline ends. As DNA, the CDR3 is TGCAGTGCAGCCGCAGGGAGCAGCCACGGTGGCTACACCTTC. Protein product: CSAAAGSSHGGYTF.

This clonotype showed up many times. The chain is built from TRBV7-9 and TRBJ1-1; perhaps TRBD1 as D (5 bases). Germline values: CDR1 SEHNR, CDR2 FQNEAQ (reference sequence). The CDR3 runs to 15 residues. V was cut by 2 bases and J by 1 base, with 11 bases left in between. In nucleotides, the CDR3 is TGTGCCAGCAGCTTATGGGCCGGGGGGAACACTGAAGCTTTCTTT. It translates to CASSLWAGGNTEAFF. Looking up the rest from reference TRBV7-9 and TRBJ1-1 gives the full variable domain: DTGVSQNPRHKITKRGQNVTFRCDPISEHNRLYWYRQTLGQGPEFLTYFQNEAQLEKSRLLSDRFSAERPKGSFSTLEIQRTEQGDSAMYLCASSLWAGGNTEAFFGQGTRLTVV.

This chain connects TRBV7-2 to TRBJ2-2, with D uncertain. The CDR3 totals 13 residues. V shed 3 bases and J shed 5 bases, with 7 bases lying between them. CDR1 and CDR2 from the germline V gene are SGHTA and FQGNSA. For the CDR3, the DNA is TGTGCCAGCAGCTTCTTACGAACCGGGGAGCTGTTTTTT. It is translated as CASSFLRTGELFF. Full variable domain (missing parts from reference TRBV7-2 and TRBJ2-2): GAGVSQSPSNKVTEKGKDVELRCDPISGHTALYWYRQSLGQGLEFLIYFQGNSAPDKSGLPSDRFSAERTGGSVSTLTIQRTQQEDSAVYLCASSFLRTGELFFGEGSRLTVL.